The rows below give T cell receptor beta chains drawn from one sample of a study of shared clonotypes between healthy human individuals. Generated by immunoSEQ multiplex PCR, the TCRdb table keeps only in-frame clones and is missing some. The table includes under 1,100,000 clones, about 84% detected once. Sequencing was done on a sample of memory CD4+ T cells from PBMCs. The receptor set was obtained from a man aged 18 to 29 in good health. Some clones in this sample may be carry-over from other donors' samples. Both conserved end residues are part of each CDR3. Fields, in order: clone size, V gene, J gene, D gene, CDR3 length, CDR3 protein, CDR3 DNA. D genes are given only for firm matches. Not every row has a clone size; where given, it reads once, few, many or a size class.

size: NA
V: TRBV7-2
J: TRBJ1-2
D: NA
length: 13
CDR3: CASSLGQVYGYTF
DNA: TGTGCCAGCAGCTTAGGCCAGGTATATGGCTACACCTTC

size: few
V: TRBV10-3
J: TRBJ2-3
D: NA
length: 13
CDR3: CAITRTKADTQYF
DNA: TGTGCCATCACCCGGACCAAGGCAGATACGCAGTATTTT

size: NA
V: TRBV29-1
J: TRBJ2-7
D: TRBD1
length: 11
CDR3: CSVGTGNEQYF
DNA: TGCAGCGTTGGGACAGGGAACGAGCAGTACTTC

size: NA
V: TRBV9
J: TRBJ2-5
D: TRBD2
length: 17
CDR3: CASSEGLAGGPMETQYF
DNA: TGTGCCAGCAGCGAGGGACTAGCGGGAGGGCCGATGGAGACCCAGTACTTC

size: NA
V: TRBV11-3
J: TRBJ2-1
D: NA
length: 13
CDR3: CASSLDRSERLFF
DNA: TGTGCCAGCAGCTTAGATCGTTCGGAGCGCCTGTTCTTC

size: NA
V: TRBV19
J: TRBJ2-3
D: NA
length: 15
CDR3: CASSMGLFNVDTQYF
DNA: TGTGCCAGTAGTATGGGGCTATTCAACGTGGATACGCAGTATTTT

size: NA
V: TRBV9
J: TRBJ1-2
D: NA
length: 13
CDR3: CASSVGGAYGYTF
DNA: TGTGCCAGCAGCGTAGGAGGGGCATATGGCTACACCTTC

size: NA
V: TRBV5-6
J: TRBJ1-5
D: NA
length: 13
CDR3: CASSKGQNQPQHF
DNA: TGTGCCAGCAGCAAAGGACAGAATCAGCCCCAGCATTTT

size: NA
V: TRBV5-1
J: TRBJ2-7
D: NA
length: 14
CDR3: CASSEGYSLYEQYF
DNA: TGCGCCAGCAGCGAGGGTTATTCCCTCTACGAGCAGTACTTC

size: NA
V: TRBV7-2
J: TRBJ1-1
D: TRBD1
length: 13
CDR3: CASSSRQGTEAFF
DNA: TGTGCCAGCAGCTCCCGACAGGGAACTGAAGCTTTCTTT

size: many
V: TRBV23-1
J: TRBJ1-5
D: TRBD1
length: 14
CDR3: CASSPDRGGQPQHF
DNA: TGCGCCAGCAGTCCTGACAGGGGTGGGCAGCCCCAGCATTTT

size: NA
V: TRBV15
J: TRBJ2-7
D: TRBD1
length: 15
CDR3: CATSTWGTASYEQYF
DNA: TGTGCCACCAGCACATGGGGGACAGCCTCCTACGAGCAGTACTTC

size: NA
V: TRBV27
J: TRBJ2-2
D: NA
length: 14
CDR3: CASSPTRTPGSCFF
DNA: NA

size: NA
V: TRBV6-5
J: TRBJ2-7
D: NA
length: 11
CDR3: CASSYQGQQYF
DNA: TGTGCCAGCAGTTACCAGGGGCAGCAGTACTTC

size: NA
V: TRBV7-2
J: TRBJ1-2
D: NA
length: 14
CDR3: CASGPRDSSYGYTF
DNA: TGTGCCAGCGGTCCCCGCGACAGCTCCTATGGCTACACCTTC

size: NA
V: TRBV5-1
J: TRBJ1-1
D: NA
length: 13
CDR3: CASSSELNTEAFF
DNA: TGCGCCAGCAGCTCCGAACTGAACACTGAAGCTTTCTTT

size: NA
V: TRBV9
J: TRBJ2-1
D: NA
length: 17
CDR3: CASSVARGTKSYNEQFF
DNA: TGTGCCAGCAGCGTAGCTAGGGGGACCAAATCCTACAATGAGCAGTTCTTC